The clone carrying this T cell receptor beta chain came up a few times. Each patient was aged 18 to 65 and had newly diagnosed hyperthyroidism of under 2 months' duration. The blood specimen was taken at initial hyperthyroidism diagnosis, before any ophthalmopathy symptoms. Amplification of TCR beta CDR3 regions used RNA as the template. First-round RT-PCR with HTBI primers amplified the TCR CDR3 region. TCRdb re-called the multiplex PCR reads through MiXCR, storing one row per CDR3 protein. Of nearly 600,000 distinct CDR3 sequences listed, more than 11% were seen once; the top ten hold roughly 5.7%. These data originate in a study of T cells in Graves' hyperthyroidism and ophthalmopathy. Trimming removed 4 bases at V and 0 bases at J, with 10 bases between. Germline V lookup: CDR1 MNHNS, CDR2 SASEGT. The CDR3 is made up of 15 amino acids.

V gene TRBV6-1 combines with J gene TRBJ1-5; tentative D call: TRBD1 (6 bases). This receptor was obtained from a woman aged 25-40 years with Graves' hyperthyroidism that later progressed to Graves' ophthalmopathy. Specimen: blood. CDR3 region: CASSARGFSNQPQHF. The CDR3 bases are TGTGCCAGCAGTGCCAGGGGATTTAGCAATCAGCCCCAGCATTTT.